This T cell receptor (beta chain) was identified during a study of T cells after yellow fever vaccination. This clonotype was found a few times. The CDR3 length is 15 residues. The V segment lost 1 base and the J segment 8 bases; nucleotides outside the gene matches: 4. Germline V gives CDR1 SGHDN, CDR2 FVKESK. MiXCR, applied by TCRdb to the 5' RACE reads, yields one record per CDR3 protein. This table holds 60,000 to 95,000 distinct CDR3 sequences, around 7.9% found once. This TCR derives from a man aged 18 to 30 who received the YFV17D yellow fever vaccine. The specimen was CD8+ T cells sorted from PBMCs, collected about 10 days after the first yellow fever vaccination. The rearrangement joins TRBV14 to TRBJ2-1; 11 bases fit TRBD2. In DNA, the CDR3 is TGTGCCAGCAGCCAAGTAGCGGGGGGGCTGGATGAGCAGTTCTTC. It specifies CASSQVAGGLDEQFF.